Following are 7 T cell receptor beta chains from one sample sequenced in a study of blood T cell repertoires in COVID-19 (dated by TCRdb to between 2020 and 2021). Library preparation employed the immunoSEQ multiplex PCR assay. As stored in TCRdb, this immuneACCESS dataset retains in-frame rearrangements with V and J assigned. A fraction of the clones does not appear; measured against another copy, unresolved V genes explain less than half of the discrepancy, and the remainder lacks a known reason. In this sample the table shows some 65,000 clones, 86% of which occur a single time. The ten largest clones add up to approximately 15% of the sample. The sequencing input was peripheral blood. Every receptor here comes from a man aged 35-49 years with COVID-19, enrolled during active disease.

The chain joins TRBV5-1 to TRBJ1-1, with 7 bases matching TRBD1. Germline CDR1 and CDR2: SGHRS and YFSETQ. The CDR3 is 12 amino acids. The trim removed 0 bases at V and 10 bases at J, leaving 3 bases unmatched. CDR3 bases: TGCGCCAGCAGCTTGGGCCCAGGGGGAGCTTTCTTT. This translates into CASSLGPGGAFF.

The V call is TRBV6-1, the J call TRBJ1-1, with TRBD1 matching 11 bases. Germline loops: CDR1 MNHNS, CDR2 SASEGT. The V segment lost 4 bases and the J segment 4 bases; nucleotides outside the gene matches: 8. The CDR3 is made up of 16 amino acids. The CDR3 reads CASSAIHGQGATEAFF. In nucleotides, the CDR3 is TGTGCCAGCAGTGCTATTCATGGACAGGGGGCCACTGAAGCTTTCTTT.

The gene calls are TRBV10-3 and TRBJ1-1; 7 bases match TRBD1. The CDR3 has 14 residues. The V and J ends lost 6 bases and 1 base, in that order; junction bases with no gene match: 5. The germline gives CDR1 ENHRY, CDR2 SYGVKD. In nucleotides, the CDR3 is TGTGCCATCAGCAGGGACAGAGAGAACACTGAAGCTTTCTTT. It specifies CAISRDRENTEAFF.

The rearrangement joins TRBV7-7 to TRBJ2-5; D unresolved. V lost 2 bases, J lost 1 base, and 8 bases lay in between. The CDR3 totals 14 residues. Germline CDR1 reads SSHAT; CDR2 reads FNYEAQ (reference sequence). The CDR3 DNA sequence: TGTGCCAGCAGCTTAAATTCGCGCCAAGAGACCCAGTACTTC. This sequence encodes CASSLNSRQETQYF.

The chain joins TRBV28 to TRBJ2-2; TRBD2 matches at 8 bases. The ends lost 2 bases at V and 5 bases at J; junction bases unmatched: 4. The CDR3 sequence is 15 residues long. Germline CDR1 MDHEN, CDR2 SYDVKM. This CDR3 is CASSLTPGGTGELFF. The CDR3 bases are TGTGCCAGCAGTTTAACCCCGGGGGGGACCGGGGAGCTGTTTTTT.

This clone has only one observation. The rearrangement uses TRBV2 and TRBJ1-1; a possible D gene is TRBD1 (6 bases). The CDR3 covers 12 residues. Germline V gene data show CDR1 as SNHLY and CDR2 as FYNNEI. The CDR3 DNA reads as TGTGCGGAGGCGGACAGAAACACTGAAGCTTTCTTT. It is translated as CAEADRNTEAFF. Filled out from reference TRBV2 and TRBJ1-1, the complete variable domain reads EPEVTQTPSHQVTQMGQEVILRCVPISNHLYFYWYRQILGQKVEFLVSFYNNEISEKSEIFDDQFSVERPDGSNFTLKIRSTKLEDSAMYFCAEADRNTEAFFGQGTRLTVV.

This rearrangement joins TRBV19 to TRBJ2-1; 8 bases line up with TRBD1. The CDR3 runs 15 residues. Germline lookup yields CDR1 LNHDA and CDR2 SQIVND (reference sequence). V gave up 4 bases and J gave up 6 bases; unmatched junction bases: 8. CDR3: CASSSGQGASNEQFF. The CDR3 DNA sequence: TGTGCCAGTAGTAGTGGGCAGGGGGCTAGCAATGAGCAGTTCTTC. The full variable domain, completed using reference TRBV19 and TRBJ2-1, is DGGITQSPKYLFRKEGQNVTLSCEQNLNHDAMYWYRQDPGQGLRLIYYSQIVNDFQKGDIAEGYSVSREKKESFPLTVTSAQKNPTAFYLCASSSGQGASNEQFFGPGTRLTVL.